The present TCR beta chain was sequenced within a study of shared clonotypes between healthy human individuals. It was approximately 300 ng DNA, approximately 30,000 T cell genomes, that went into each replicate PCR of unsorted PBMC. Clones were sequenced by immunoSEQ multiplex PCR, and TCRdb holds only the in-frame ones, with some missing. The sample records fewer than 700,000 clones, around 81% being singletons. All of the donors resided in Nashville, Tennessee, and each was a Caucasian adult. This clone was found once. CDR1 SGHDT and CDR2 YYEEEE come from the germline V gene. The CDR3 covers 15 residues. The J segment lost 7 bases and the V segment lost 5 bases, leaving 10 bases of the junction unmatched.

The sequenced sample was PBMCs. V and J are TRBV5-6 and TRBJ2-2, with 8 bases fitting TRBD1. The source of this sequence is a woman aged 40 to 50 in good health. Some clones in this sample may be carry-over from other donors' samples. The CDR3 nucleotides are TGTGCCAGCAGTCCAGATCAGGGGGCTCACGGGGAGCTGTTTTTT. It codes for CASSPDQGAHGELFF.